This is a list of T cell receptor beta chains from one sample in a study of blood T cells in healthy people across ages. MiXCR, run by TCRdb on the 5' RACE reads, gives a single entry per CDR3 protein. The sample shows 800,000 to 1,300,000 distinct CDR3 sequences, around 27% of them seen only once. The sample also formed part of further work on T cells of mothers and their children.

The sequencing sample was made of blood. These receptors were taken from a girl aged 2 to 9 in good health. Both conserved end residues are part of each CDR3. Fields, in order: D gene, V gene, clone size, J gene, CDR3 protein, CDR3 DNA. The D gene is left open where the match is weak. Part of the rows lack a size; the others show once, few, many or a class for expanded clones.

>.|TRBV7-3|.|TRBJ1-2
CASSLNPANYGYTF
TGTGCCAGCAGCTTAAATCCAGCTAACTATGGCTACACCTTC
>.|TRBV20-1|few|TRBJ2-5
CSAGTGDQETQYF
TGCAGTGCTGGGACGGGAGATCAAGAGACCCAGTACTTC
>.|TRBV3-1|once|TRBJ1-2
CASSQDGGAGGGYTF
TGTGCCAGCAGCCAAGATGGTGGGGCAGGAGGTGGCTACACCTTC
>.|TRBV20-1|few|TRBJ2-5
CSASTPGPRWAETQYF
TGCAGTGCTAGTACTCCGGGACCTCGATGGGCAGAGACCCAGTACTTC
>.|TRBV20-1|few|TRBJ2-5
CSARDPRSKTQYF
TGCAGTGCTAGAGACCCAAGGTCAAAGACCCAGTACTTC
>.|TRBV6-5|few|TRBJ1-4
CASSYAQGPNEKLFF
TGTGCCAGCAGTTACGCGCAGGGCCCTAATGAAAAACTGTTTTTT
>TRBD2|TRBV12-3/TRBV12-4|few|TRBJ2-1
CASSLIVAGGGNEQFF
TGTGCCAGCAGTTTGATCGTGGCGGGAGGGGGCAATGAGCAGTTCTTC
>TRBD1|TRBV10-3|.|TRBJ2-7
CAISEEGAGSYEQYF
TGTGCCATCAGTGAGGAGGGGGCAGGCTCCTACGAGCAGTACTTC
>.|TRBV27|few|TRBJ1-2
CASSDGGPYGYTF
TGTGCCAGCAGTGACGGGGGCCCCTATGGCTACACCTTC
>.|TRBV12-3/TRBV12-4|.|TRBJ1-4
CASRFRGTTNEKLFF
TGTGCCAGCAGATTCAGGGGAACAACTAATGAAAAACTGTTTTTT
>.|TRBV12-3/TRBV12-4|.|TRBJ1-4
CASSLGRGTNEKLFF
TGTGCCAGCAGTTTAGGCAGGGGTACTAATGAAAAACTGTTTTTT
>.|TRBV10-3|few|TRBJ2-7
CAISDGGLSSYEQYF
TGTGCCATCAGTGACGGGGGTCTTAGCTCCTACGAGCAGTACTTC
>.|TRBV5-1|few|TRBJ1-1
CASSSKPDRNTEAFF
TGCGCCAGCAGCTCCAAACCGGACAGGAACACTGAAGCTTTCTTT
>TRBD2|TRBV12-3/TRBV12-4|few|TRBJ2-7
CASNSGSGTHEQYF
TGTGCCAGCAATTCAGGTAGCGGGACCCACGAGCAGTACTTC
>.|TRBV5-1|few|TRBJ2-2
CAIKGDTGPGELFF
TGCGCCATCAAAGGGGACACCGGACCCGGGGAGCTGTTTTTT
>TRBD1|TRBV18|few|TRBJ2-7
CASSPYGTGEGYEQYF
TGTGCCAGCTCACCATATGGCACAGGGGAAGGCTACGAGCAGTACTTC
>.|TRBV20-1|few|TRBJ2-7
CSAVQGRGGYEQYF
TGCAGTGCCGTACAGGGTAGGGGGGGGTACGAGCAGTACTTC
>TRBD1|TRBV29-1|few|TRBJ2-5
CSVGTGNFETQYF
TGCAGCGTGGGGACAGGAAACTTTGAGACCCAGTACTTC
>.|TRBV11-2|few|TRBJ1-4
CASSTPEWGVNINEKLFF
TGTGCCAGCAGCACACCAGAGTGGGGCGTCAACATTAATGAAAAACTGTTTTTT
>.|TRBV3-1|few|TRBJ1-4
CASSGSGNEKLFF
TGTGCCAGCAGTGGAAGTGGAAATGAAAAACTGTTTTTT
>TRBD1|TRBV6-5|.|TRBJ2-7
CASSYRTGSHEQYF
TGTGCCAGCAGTTACAGGACAGGGTCCCACGAGCAGTACTTC
>.|TRBV7-2|once|TRBJ1-3
CASSLIRADTIYF
TGTGCCAGCAGCTTGATCCGGGCCGACACCATATATTTT
>.|TRBV4-2|.|TRBJ1-1
CASSQAVSGVNTEAFF
TGTGCCAGCAGCCAAGCGGTCTCGGGCGTGAACACTGAAGCTTTCTTT
>TRBD1|TRBV12-5|.|TRBJ1-4
CASGQTDTRDRGGKLFF
TGTGCTAGTGGCCAGACCGATACCCGGGACAGGGGAGGAAAACTGTTTTTT
>TRBD1|TRBV28|.|TRBJ1-2
CASSPPDRAGYGYTF
TGTGCCAGCAGCCCCCCGGACAGGGCGGGCTATGGCTACACCTTC
>.|TRBV6-2/TRBV6-3|few|TRBJ2-5
CASSSELAKETQYF
TGTGCCAGCAGTTCGGAACTCGCAAAAGAGACCCAGTACTTC
>.|TRBV6-1|.|TRBJ2-6
CASSEERGSGANVLTF
TGTGCCAGCAGTGAAGAAAGAGGGTCTGGGGCCAACGTCCTGACTTTC